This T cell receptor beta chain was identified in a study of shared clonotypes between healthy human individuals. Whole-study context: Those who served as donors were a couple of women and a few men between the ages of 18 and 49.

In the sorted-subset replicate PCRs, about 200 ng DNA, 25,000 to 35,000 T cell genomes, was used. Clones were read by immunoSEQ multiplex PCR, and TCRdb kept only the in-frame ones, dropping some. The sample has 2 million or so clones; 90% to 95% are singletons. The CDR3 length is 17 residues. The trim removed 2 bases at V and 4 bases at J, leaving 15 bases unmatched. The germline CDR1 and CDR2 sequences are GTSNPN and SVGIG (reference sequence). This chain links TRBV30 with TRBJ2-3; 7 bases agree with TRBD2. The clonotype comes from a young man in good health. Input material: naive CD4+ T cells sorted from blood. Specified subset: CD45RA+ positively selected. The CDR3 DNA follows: TGTGCCTGGAGTCTAAGAACCGGGACTACTCGCGCAGATACGCAGTATTTT. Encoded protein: CAWSLRTGTTRADTQYF.